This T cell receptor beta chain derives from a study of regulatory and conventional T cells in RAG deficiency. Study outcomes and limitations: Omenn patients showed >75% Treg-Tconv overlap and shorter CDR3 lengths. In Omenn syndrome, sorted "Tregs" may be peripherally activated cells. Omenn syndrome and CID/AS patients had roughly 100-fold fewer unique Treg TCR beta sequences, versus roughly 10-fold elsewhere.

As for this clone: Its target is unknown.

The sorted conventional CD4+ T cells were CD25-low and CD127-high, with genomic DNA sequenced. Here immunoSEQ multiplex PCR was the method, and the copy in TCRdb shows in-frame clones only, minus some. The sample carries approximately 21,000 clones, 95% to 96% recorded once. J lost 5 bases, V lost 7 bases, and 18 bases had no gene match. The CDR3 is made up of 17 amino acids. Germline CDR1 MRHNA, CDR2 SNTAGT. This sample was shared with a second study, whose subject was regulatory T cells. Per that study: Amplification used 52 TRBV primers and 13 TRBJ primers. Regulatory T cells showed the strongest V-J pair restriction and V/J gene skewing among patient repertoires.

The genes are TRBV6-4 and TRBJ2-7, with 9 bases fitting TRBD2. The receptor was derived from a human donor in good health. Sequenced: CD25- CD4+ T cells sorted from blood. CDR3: CASTYWARGGLRHEQYF. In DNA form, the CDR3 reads TGTGCCAGCACCTACTGGGCGCGGGGGGGCCTTAGACACGAGCAGTACTTC.